This is a list of T cell receptor beta chains from one sample in a study of T cell repertoires and Cas9 in healthy adults. Method: immunoSEQ multiplex PCR; TCRdb's copy keeps in-frame clones and lacks some. Of 20,000 to 25,000 clones in the sample, 90% were seen once. The sequencing input was CD4+ effector T cells (CD127+, CD25-, CD137-, CD154-) from PBMCs; culture status not recorded. These receptors were obtained from a human donor in good health. The CDR3 runs from the conserved cysteine through the conserved F or W. A D gene is named only where the DNA matches it firmly. Only some rows state a clone size, as once, few, many or a class for expanded clones.

clone size,J gene,V gene,D gene,CDR3 DNA,CDR3 protein
-,TRBJ2-3,TRBV4-2,TRBD2,TGTGCCAGCAGCCAAGAGCGGGGGTTCCGAAATACGCAGTATTTT,CASSQERGFRNTQYF
-,TRBJ2-1,TRBV7-9,TRBD1,TGTGCCAGCAGCTCCCGGACAGGGGGCTATAATGAGCAGTTCTTC,CASSSRTGGYNEQFF
-,TRBJ1-3,TRBV4-1,-,TGCGCCAGCAGCCAAGATGGGCAGGCTGGAAACACCATATATTTT,CASSQDGQAGNTIYF
-,TRBJ2-1,TRBV11-2,-,TGTGCCAGCAGCTTCCGCAGGGTGCTCTCCTACAATGAGCAGTTCTTC,CASSFRRVLSYNEQFF
-,TRBJ2-1,TRBV5-8,-,TGTGCCAGCAGCTTGGGGTTCAAAAATGAGCAGTTCTTC,CASSLGFKNEQFF
-,TRBJ1-2,TRBV4-2,-,TGTGCCAGCAACCAACTTCTAGGAGGCCTCGGTGGCTACACCTTC,CASNQLLGGLGGYTF
-,TRBJ1-1,TRBV6-5,-,TGTGCCAGCAGCAAAGAGAGGGGCACTGAAGCTTTCTTT,CASSKERGTEAFF
-,TRBJ1-5,TRBV6-1,-,TGTGCCAGCAGCACAGGGTTTCGTCAGCCCCAGCATTTT,CASSTGFRQPQHF
-,TRBJ2-1,TRBV19,-,TGTGCCAGTAGTATTGGACAGCCCAATGAGCAGTTCTTC,CASSIGQPNEQFF
-,TRBJ1-3,TRBV6-5,-,TGTGCCAGCAGTTACGACCCAAGCGGAAACACCATATATTTT,CASSYDPSGNTIYF
-,TRBJ2-5,TRBV29-1,TRBD1,TGCAGCGTTGAGCTTAGACAGGGCCGGTTGGAGACCCAGTACTTC,CSVELRQGRLETQYF
-,TRBJ2-5,TRBV6-5,-,TGTGCCAGCAGTTACTCCCAGGGACCAGGGAGAGAGACCCAGTACTTC,CASSYSQGPGRETQYF
-,TRBJ1-5,TRBV19,TRBD1,TGTGCCAGTAGTATAAGGGACAGGGCATTTCAGCCCCAGCATTTT,CASSIRDRAFQPQHF
-,TRBJ1-1,TRBV6-5,-,TGTGCCAGCAGTTACGCTTCCGGGATGTCTTTCTTT,CASSYASGMSFF
-,TRBJ2-4,TRBV19,-,TGCGCCAGTAGTATAAGCCAGAAGGCCAAAAACATTCAGTACTTC,CASSISQKAKNIQYF
-,TRBJ2-1,TRBV2,-,TGTGCCAGCGTTCAAGGAAGTAACAGGAACAATGAGCAGTTCTTC,CASVQGSNRNNEQFF
-,TRBJ1-3,TRBV7-2,TRBD1,TGTGCCAGCAGCTTAGCGCCGACAGGGTCGGGAAACACCATATATTTT,CASSLAPTGSGNTIYF
-,TRBJ1-2,TRBV5-1,-,TGCGCCAGCAGCTTGGTCTCGGGCAGCCTAAACTATGGCTACACCTTC,CASSLVSGSLNYGYTF
-,TRBJ2-7,TRBV4-2,-,TGTGCCAGCAGCCTAGACAGCTTCAGTGAGCAGTACTTC,CASSLDSFSEQYF
-,TRBJ1-2,TRBV19,-,TGTGCCAGTAGTATAGGACAGACGGGATATGGCTACACCTTC,CASSIGQTGYGYTF
-,TRBJ2-1,TRBV7-2,TRBD1,TGTGCCAGCAGCCCTCAGGGGGCGGGCTATGAGCAGTTCTTC,CASSPQGAGYEQFF
-,TRBJ2-2,TRBV7-7,TRBD1,TGTGCCAGCAGCCCACGACAGGGTGGGGGAACCGGGGAGCTGTTTTTT,CASSPRQGGGTGELFF
-,TRBJ1-2,TRBV10-3,-,TGTGCCGTCAGTGAACCGATGAGGGGCTACACCTTC,CAVSEPMRGYTF
-,TRBJ2-5,TRBV7-8,-,TGTGCCAGCAGCAATACCGTGGCGGAGACCCAGTACTTC,CASSNTVAETQYF
-,TRBJ2-1,TRBV4-1,TRBD1,TGCGCCAGCAGCCAAGCAGGGGGTGACTACAATGAGCAGTTCTTC,CASSQAGGDYNEQFF
once,TRBJ2-6,TRBV19,TRBD1,TGTGCCAGTAGTATAGATGGGGACAGGGGAACTGGGGCCAACGTCCTGACTTTC,CASSIDGDRGTGANVLTF
-,TRBJ1-2,TRBV11-2,-,TGTGCCAGCAGCTTAAAAAGTTCCTATGGCTACACCTTC,CASSLKSSYGYTF
-,TRBJ2-1,TRBV11-3,TRBD1,TGTGCCAGCAGCTTAGATCACACAGGGGGTAGCAATGAGCAGTTCTTC,CASSLDHTGGSNEQFF
-,TRBJ2-3,TRBV5-1,TRBD1,TGCGCCAGCAGCGCGAGGGACAGGGGAGGAGATACGCAGTATTTT,CASSARDRGGDTQYF
-,TRBJ1-5,TRBV6-1,TRBD1,TGTGCCAGTGAAACAGGGGAAGGGTTTTTAATGGCCCAGCATTTT,CASETGEGFLMAQHF
-,TRBJ1-1,TRBV5-6,-,TGTGCCAGCAGCTTGTTTACAAACGACCCAGGGGCTTTCTTT,CASSLFTNDPGAFF
-,TRBJ1-2,TRBV11-1,-,TGTGCCAGCAGCTTTACAGGGAGGCACTATGGCTACACCTTC,CASSFTGRHYGYTF
-,TRBJ2-1,TRBV12-5,-,TGTGCTAGTGGCCCGGTGGAAGCCACCTACAATGAGCAGTTCTTC,CASGPVEATYNEQFF
-,TRBJ2-7,TRBV6-5,-,TGTGCCAGCAGTTACTCCCTGGCACAGAGCTACGAGCAGTACTTC,CASSYSLAQSYEQYF
-,TRBJ1-2,TRBV2,-,TGTGCCAGCACCTGGGGGATGCTCTATGGCTACACCTTC,CASTWGMLYGYTF
-,TRBJ2-5,TRBV4-1,TRBD2,TGCGCCAGCAGCCAGGGACTAGCGGAGATCCAAGAGACCCAGTACTTC,CASSQGLAEIQETQYF
few,TRBJ2-5,TRBV5-8,-,TGTGCCAGCAGCTTGGAGACCCAGTACTTC,CASSLETQYF
-,TRBJ2-3,TRBV7-2,TRBD2,TGTGCCAGCAGCTTGCGGGAGGCAGATACGCAGTATTTT,CASSLREADTQYF
-,TRBJ2-1,TRBV11-2,TRBD2,TGTGCCAGCAGCCCCGGGGTAGCGGGCTCCGGTGAGCAGTTCTTC,CASSPGVAGSGEQFF
few,TRBJ1-2,TRBV27,-,TGTGCCAGCAGCCGGGGGGGGGCTAACTATGGCTACACCTTC,CASSRGGANYGYTF
-,TRBJ2-6,TRBV6-1,-,TGTGCCAGCAGTGTAGTCGCCTCTATGCACAAGTCGGGCCAACGTCCTGATTTC,CASSVVASMHKSGQRPDF
-,TRBJ1-5,TRBV30,-,TGTGCCTGGAGCGGGGAGACTTTTAATCAGCCCCAGCATTTT,CAWSGETFNQPQHF
-,TRBJ2-6,TRBV5-1,-,TGCGCCAGCAGCTTGGCCGGGGGGCTCGGGGCCAACGTCCTGACTTTC,CASSLAGGLGANVLTF
-,TRBJ2-4,TRBV11-3,-,TGTGCCAGCAGCTTAGATGCCAAAAACATTCAGTACTTC,CASSLDAKNIQYF
-,TRBJ2-2,TRBV10-3,-,TGTGCCATCAGCGGGGTTGACACCGGGGAGCTGTTTTTT,CAISGVDTGELFF
-,TRBJ1-1,TRBV12-5,-,TGTGCTAGTGTGGTAAGGGGTGGCGGTGAAGCTTTCTTT,CASVVRGGGEAFF
-,TRBJ2-7,TRBV5-6,-,TGTGCCAGCAGCTTCGAGGAATCAACCTACGAGCAGTACTTC,CASSFEESTYEQYF
-,TRBJ2-7,TRBV15,-,TGTGCCACCAGCAGAGAATGGAGCAGAAGCTCCTACGAGCAGTACTTC,CATSREWSRSSYEQYF
-,TRBJ1-3,TRBV2,-,TGTGCCAGCAGTGAAGCGACTCAAAGAAACACCATATATTTT,CASSEATQRNTIYF
-,TRBJ1-5,TRBV6-5,-,TGTGCCAGCAGTGACGAACAGCCCCAGCATTTT,CASSDEQPQHF
-,TRBJ2-7,TRBV9,-,TGTGCCAGCAGCCCAAGTACCGGGCCGACCTACGAGCAGTACTTC,CASSPSTGPTYEQYF